The entry that follows covers one T cell receptor beta chain sequence. The antigen is not known. TCRdb's table, derived via immunoSEQ multiplex PCR, lists solely in-frame clones and lacks some. This table holds more than 15,000 clones, almost 80% found once. This sample was taken from a study of graft-versus-host responses after intestinal transplantation. The wider study: Multivisceral, liver-intestinal, or isolated intestinal transplants were received by the recipients. Anti-thymocyte globulin induction was given to all recipients, followed by tacrolimus and steroids for roughly 3 years. Study-level findings and limits: After transplant, early declines in HvG clones were associated with peak levels of circulating GvH clones. Detection of GvH clones occurred in recipient marrow, and some had their first appearance in ileum or blood.

This CDR3 comprises 14 residues. CDR1 is LNHNV, CDR2 YYDKDF, per germline (reference sequence). Trimming took 0 bases from V and 11 from J, leaving 16 bases between them. Once graft tissue had been processed, intraepithelial and lamina propria lymphocytes were released. The clonotype comes from a human patient who received an intestinal transplant, so some T cells may come from the graft donor. The chain joins TRBV15 to TRBJ2-5, with D perhaps being TRBD1 or TRBD2 (5 bases each). The specimen was ileum tissue, collected about 460 days after intestinal transplant. CDR3 nucleotide sequence: TGTGCCACCAGCAGAGATGGGGGAAAGAGAGGGCAGTACTTC. This sequence encodes CATSRDGGKRGQYF. The full variable domain, with the rest looked up from reference TRBV15 and TRBJ2-5, is DAMVIQNPRYQVTQFGKPVTLSCSQTLNHNVMYWYQQKSSQAPKLLFHYYDKDFNNEADTPDNFQSRRPNTSFCFLDIRSPGLGDTAMYLCATSRDGGKRGQYFGPGTRLLVL.